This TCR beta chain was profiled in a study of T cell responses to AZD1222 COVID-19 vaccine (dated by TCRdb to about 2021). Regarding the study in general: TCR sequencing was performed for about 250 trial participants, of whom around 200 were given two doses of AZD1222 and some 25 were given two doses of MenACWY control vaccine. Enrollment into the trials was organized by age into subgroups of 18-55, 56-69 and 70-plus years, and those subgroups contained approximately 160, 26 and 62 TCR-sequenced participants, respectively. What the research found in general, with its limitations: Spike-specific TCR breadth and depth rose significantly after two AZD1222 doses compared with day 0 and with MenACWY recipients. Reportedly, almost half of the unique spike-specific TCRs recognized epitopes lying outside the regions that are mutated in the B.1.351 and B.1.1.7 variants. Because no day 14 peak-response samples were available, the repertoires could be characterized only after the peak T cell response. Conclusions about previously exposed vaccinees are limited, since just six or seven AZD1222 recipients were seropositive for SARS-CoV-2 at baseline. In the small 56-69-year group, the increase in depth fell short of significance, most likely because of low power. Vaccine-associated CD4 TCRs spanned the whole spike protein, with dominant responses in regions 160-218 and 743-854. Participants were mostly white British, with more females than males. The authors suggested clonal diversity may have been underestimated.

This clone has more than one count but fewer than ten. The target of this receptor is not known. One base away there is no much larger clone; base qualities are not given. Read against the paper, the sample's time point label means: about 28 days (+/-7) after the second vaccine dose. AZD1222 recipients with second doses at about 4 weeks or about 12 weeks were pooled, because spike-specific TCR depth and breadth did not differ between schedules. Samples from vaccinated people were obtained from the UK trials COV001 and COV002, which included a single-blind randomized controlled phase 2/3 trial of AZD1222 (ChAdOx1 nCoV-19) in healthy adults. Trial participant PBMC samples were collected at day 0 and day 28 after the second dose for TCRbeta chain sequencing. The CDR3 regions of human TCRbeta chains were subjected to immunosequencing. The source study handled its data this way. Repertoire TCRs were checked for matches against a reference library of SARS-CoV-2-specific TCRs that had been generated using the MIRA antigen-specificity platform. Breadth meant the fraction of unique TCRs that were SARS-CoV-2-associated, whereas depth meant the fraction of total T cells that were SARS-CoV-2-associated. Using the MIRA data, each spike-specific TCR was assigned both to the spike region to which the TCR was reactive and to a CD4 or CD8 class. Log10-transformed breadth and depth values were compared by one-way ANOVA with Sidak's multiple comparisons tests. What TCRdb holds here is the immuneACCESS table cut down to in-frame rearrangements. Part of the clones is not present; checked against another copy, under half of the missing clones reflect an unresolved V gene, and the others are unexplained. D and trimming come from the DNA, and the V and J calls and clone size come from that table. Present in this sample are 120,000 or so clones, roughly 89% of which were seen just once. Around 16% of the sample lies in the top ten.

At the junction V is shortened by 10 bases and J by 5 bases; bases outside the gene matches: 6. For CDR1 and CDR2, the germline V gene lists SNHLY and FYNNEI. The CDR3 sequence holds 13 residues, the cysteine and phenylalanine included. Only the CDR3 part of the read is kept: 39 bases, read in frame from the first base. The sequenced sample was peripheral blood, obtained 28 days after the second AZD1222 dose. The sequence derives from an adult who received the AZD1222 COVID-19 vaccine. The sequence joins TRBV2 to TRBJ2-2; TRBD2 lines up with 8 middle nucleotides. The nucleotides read TGTGCCACCCGGGGGGGGCTGACCGGGGAGCTGTTTTTT. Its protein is CATRGGLTGELFF.